The 32 T cell receptor beta chains listed next were all sequenced from one sample in a study of CD8+ T cells in alopecia areata. The sample's treatment: oral pan-JAK inhibitor, 5-10 mg twice daily. Lesional scalp punch biopsies and peripheral blood were collected from alopecia areata patients. As the sequencing template, cDNA was produced by extracting RNA and reverse transcribing it. Generated by immunoSEQ multiplex PCR, the TCRdb table keeps only in-frame clones and is missing some. The sample lists 15,000 to 20,000 clones, around 50% occurring once. This sample comprised skin, obtained at week 4, from a patient treated with tofacitinib. These receptors were collected from a human donor with alopecia areata.

J is TRBJ2-7 and V is TRBV5-1; 9 bases map to TRBD1. Per the germline V gene, CDR1 is SGHRS and CDR2 is YFSETQ. The V and J ends lost 4 bases and 6 bases, in that order; junction bases with no gene match: 2. This CDR3 comprises 12 residues. CDR3 loop: CASSGTGIEQYF. CDR3 sequence (DNA): TGCGCCAGCAGCGGGACAGGGATCGAGCAGTACTTC.

This clone showed up just a few times. The chain employs TRBV30 and TRBJ2-3; TRBD1 agrees at 7 bases. CDR1 GTSNPN and CDR2 SVGIG come from the germline V gene (reference sequence). This CDR3 spans 16 amino acids. V was clipped by 4 bases and J by 1 base; unmatched bases: 11. CDR3 loop: CAWKVVTDRGTDTQYF. The DNA for the CDR3 is TGTGCCTGGAAGGTTGTGACCGACAGGGGCACAGATACGCAGTATTTT.

The gene calls are TRBV15 and TRBJ2-7; D may be TRBD1 (5 bases). V lost 0 bases and J lost 2, with 11 bases in between. Germline lookup yields CDR1 LNHNV and CDR2 YYDKDF (reference sequence). CDR3 size: 15 residues. CDR3 sequence: CATSRDRGETYEQYF. DNA of the CDR3: TGTGCCACCAGCAGAGATAGGGGTGAGACCTACGAGCAGTACTTC.

The genes are TRBV7-9 and TRBJ2-3; D possibly corresponds to TRBD2 (5 bases). This CDR3 is 13 amino acids long. V was clipped by 4 bases and J by 1 base, with 6 bases between them. Germline CDR1 SEHNR, CDR2 FQNEAQ (reference sequence). CDR3: CASSWGGTDTQYF. In DNA form, the CDR3 reads TGTGCCAGCAGCTGGGGAGGCACAGATACGCAGTATTTT. The whole variable domain, remainder taken from reference TRBV7-9 and TRBJ2-3, is DTGVSQNPRHKITKRGQNVTFRCDPISEHNRLYWYRQTLGQGPEFLTYFQNEAQLEKSRLLSDRFSAERPKGSFSTLEIQRTEQGDSAMYLCASSWGGTDTQYFGPGTRLTVL.

DNA for the CDR3: TGTGCCAGCAGCCTTGGGACTAGCGGCGACAATGAGCAGTTCTTC. Its translation is CASSLGTSGDNEQFF. The chain joins TRBV4-2 to TRBJ2-1; TRBD2 matches 11 bases. In germline, CDR1 is LGHNA, CDR2 YNFKEQ. The CDR3 sequence is 15 residues long. The J segment lost 5 bases and the V segment lost 4 bases, leaving 4 bases of the junction unmatched.

The table lists this clone with a count of one. J is TRBJ2-1 and V is TRBV5-6; 10 nucleotides line up with TRBD2. V dropped 4 bases and J dropped 4; count of bases not matched to a gene: 14. CDR3 length equals 18 residues. The V gene's germline CDR1 is SGHDT and CDR2 YYEEEE. The DNA of the CDR3 is TGTGCCAGCAGCACCCTAGCGGGGGACCTCCTGGGGTACAATGAGCAGTTCTTC. The encoded protein is CASSTLAGDLLGYNEQFF.

This clone showed up just a few times. This chain connects TRBV10-3 to TRBJ2-1, with 12 bases matching TRBD2. Germline CDR1 ENHRY, CDR2 SYGVKD. CDR3 length: 13 amino acids. The V segment lost 11 bases and the J segment 6 bases; nucleotides outside the gene matches: 5. The CDR3 DNA follows: TGTGCCTCTAGCGGGGGGGCGGGCAATGAGCAGTTCTTC. It specifies CASSGGAGNEQFF.

This clone appeared a few times. The gene calls are TRBV7-3 and TRBJ2-2, with D unclear. Germline V CDR1 and CDR2: SGHTA, FQGTGA. V gave up 3 bases and J gave up 7 bases, with 15 bases separating them. The CDR3 totals 15 residues. CDR3 nucleotide sequence: TGTGCCAGCAGCTTTAAGGGTGTGGGTATCGGGGAGCTGTTTTTT. It specifies CASSFKGVGIGELFF.

This clone was detected only a few times. The chain has TRBV15 and TRBJ2-6, with D perhaps TRBD1 or TRBD2 (6 bases each). The CDR3 consists of 16 residues. Per the germline V gene, CDR1 is LNHNV and CDR2 is YYDKDF (reference sequence). Trimming removed 3 bases at V and 0 bases at J, with 9 bases between. For the CDR3, the DNA is TGTGCCACCAGCAGCGAGGGGGGCTCTGGGGCCAACGTCCTGACTTTC. Translated: CATSSEGGSGANVLTF. The full variable domain, rest sourced from reference TRBV15 and TRBJ2-6, is DAMVIQNPRYQVTQFGKPVTLSCSQTLNHNVMYWYQQKSSQAPKLLFHYYDKDFNNEADTPDNFQSRRPNTSFCFLDIRSPGLGDTAMYLCATSSEGGSGANVLTFGAGSRLTVL.

This chain joins TRBV7-2 and TRBJ1-2; a weak D match, TRBD1 (5 bases). Germline CDR1 and CDR2: SGHTA and FQGNSA. The V end was cut by 6 bases, the J end by 3 bases, with 17 bases between. CDR3 length: 15 amino acids. CDR3 sequence: CASRRKRGDHYGYTF. The CDR3 bases are TGTGCCAGCAGGCGAAAACGGGGGGACCACTATGGCTACACCTTC.

By share, this clone ranks as large. The chain joins TRBV16 to TRBJ2-7; TRBD2 matches at 12 bases. The CDR3 is 15 residues long. Germline V CDR1 and CDR2: KGHSY, FQNENV. The V segment lost 5 bases and the J segment 4 bases; nucleotides outside the gene matches: 6. The CDR3 sequence is CASSGGLAGPYEQYF. CDR3 nucleotides: TGTGCCAGCAGCGGAGGACTAGCGGGGCCGTACGAGCAGTACTTC.

This clone was seen a handful of times. This rearrangement joins TRBV7-2 to TRBJ2-1, with 10 bases lining up with TRBD1. With 3 bases clipped from V and 7 bases from J, the junction kept 6 bases outside the gene matches. CDR1 is SGHTA and CDR2 is FQGNSA in the germline V gene. This CDR3 contains 15 residues. The DNA for the CDR3 is TGTGCCAGCAGCTTCGACAGGGGGCGTGAGAATGAGCAGTTCTTC. Its translation is CASSFDRGRENEQFF.

The sample holds one count of this clone. The same CDR3 also results from other DNA sequences found in this sample. This rearrangement joins TRBV28 to TRBJ1-5, with 7 bases that match TRBD1. The ends lost 8 bases at V and 8 bases at J; junction bases unmatched: 9. Germline CDR1 reads MDHEN; CDR2 reads SYDVKM. This CDR3 has 13 residues. The CDR3 sequence is CASCQGGVKPQHF. CDR3 bases: TGTGCCAGCTGCCAGGGGGGGGTTAAGCCCCAGCATTTT.

The J gene is TRBJ1-2, the V gene TRBV6-5; the D gene is possibly TRBD1 (5 bases). V was trimmed by 10 bases and J by 3 bases, leaving 18 bases between them. The CDR3 runs 14 residues. Germline V gives CDR1 MNHEY, CDR2 SVGAGI. The CDR3 nucleotides are TGTGCCACCCTAGGGTTGCAGGGAGACTATGGCTACACCTTC. Its protein product is CATLGLQGDYGYTF.

This clone has more than one count but fewer than ten. The chain combines TRBV4-1 with TRBJ1-2; D call uncertain. Trimming shortened V by 3 bases and J by 6 bases, and 11 bases separated the two germline ends. The germline V gene encodes CDR1 MGHRA and CDR2 YSYEKL. The CDR3 covers 13 residues. The CDR3, as DNA: TGCGCCAGCAGCCACTTAGGACGGGATGGCTACACCTTC. Protein: CASSHLGRDGYTF.

The chain uses TRBV18 and TRBJ2-2; D unclear. There are 14 residues in the CDR3. Germline V gene data show CDR1 as KGHSH and CDR2 as LQKENI. Trimming removed 1 base from V and 6 bases from J, with 9 bases in between. The CDR3 protein is CASSPQGIAGELFF. CDR3 coding DNA: TGTGCCAGCTCACCACAGGGTATCGCCGGGGAGCTGTTTTTT.

This clone showed up just once. This sequence joins TRBV4-1 and TRBJ1-5; no clear D gene. Trimming took 0 bases from V and 5 from J, leaving 5 bases between them. The CDR3 spans 13 residues. Germline CDR1 is MGHRA and CDR2 is YSYEKL. CDR3 protein: CASSQDLDQPQHF. CDR3 nucleotide sequence: TGCGCCAGCAGCCAAGATCTGGATCAGCCCCAGCATTTT.

The chain is built from TRBV6-5 and TRBJ1-1, with D perhaps matching TRBD1 (6 bases). This CDR3 contains 15 residues. The V gene's germline CDR1 is MNHEY and CDR2 SVGAGI. Trimming removed 7 bases from V and 6 bases from J, with 21 bases in between. CDR3: CASIYFGRGRAEAFF. CDR3 in DNA: TGTGCCAGCATCTACTTTGGCAGGGGTCGCGCTGAAGCTTTCTTT.

The rearrangement links TRBV14 to TRBJ2-1; D is unresolved. This CDR3 has 12 amino acids. V dropped 0 bases and J dropped 11 bases, with 8 bases sitting between them. Looked up from germline, CDR1 is SGHDN and CDR2 is FVKESK. CDR3 DNA: TGTGCCAGCAGCCAAGATAAAGTCAAGCAGTTCTTC. Translated: CASSQDKVKQFF. Supplemented by reference TRBV14 and TRBJ2-1, the full variable domain reads EAGVTQFPSHSVIEKGQTVTLRCDPISGHDNLYWYRRVMGKEIKFLLHFVKESKQDESGMPNNRFLAERTGGTYSTLKVQPAELEDSGVYFCASSQDKVKQFFGPGTRLTVL.

CDR3 sequence (DNA): TGTGCCAGCAGCCCCATGGCGGGACAGGGGAGCAATCAGCCCCAGCATTTT. This sequence encodes CASSPMAGQGSNQPQHF. This chain uses TRBV7-9 with TRBJ1-5, with TRBD1 matching 10 bases. Germline V CDR1 and CDR2: SEHNR, FQNEAQ (reference sequence). V was pared by 5 bases and J by 1 base, with 8 bases of the junction left unmatched. The CDR3 extends over 17 amino acids.

The J gene is TRBJ1-2, the V gene TRBV29-1, with 7 nucleotides matching TRBD1. J lost 4 bases, V lost 7 bases, and 12 bases had no gene match. The CDR3 contains 14 residues. CDR1 and CDR2 from the germline V gene are SQVTM and ANQGSEA. The CDR3, as DNA: TGCAGCGGCCTAATAGGGGGCGCGAGCTATGGCTACACCTTC. Amino acid sequence: CSGLIGGASYGYTF.

The chain has TRBV7-8 and TRBJ2-3; possibly TRBD1 or TRBD2 for D (6 bases each). The germline CDR1 and CDR2 sequences are SGHVS and FQNEAQ. CDR3 size: 18 residues. Trimming left V 4 bases short and J 2 bases short, with 22 bases between. Here the CDR3 DNA reads TGTGCCAGCAGCTCCCCTACGGAGGGTGGGGGGCTCACAGATACGCAGTATTTT. Translating it yields CASSSPTEGGGLTDTQYF.

The chain combines TRBV9 with TRBJ2-6; D is uncertain. The CDR3 consists of 16 residues. Between the trimmed V and J ends, which lost 0 bases and 4 bases, there was a span of 11 bases. Germline assignment: CDR1 SGDLS and CDR2 YYNGEE. The CDR3 DNA is TGTGCCAGCAGCGTAGAACTACACCGCGGGGCCAACGTCCTGACTTTC. Translated, it gives CASSVELHRGANVLTF.

J is TRBJ2-7 and V is TRBV6-1; D is unclear. The CDR3 loop spans 13 amino acids. The V gene lost 3 bases and the J gene lost 4 bases, with 10 bases spanning the gap. Germline-derived CDR1 and CDR2 are MNHNS and SASEGT. The CDR3 region is CASSESQNYEQYF. The CDR3 DNA reads TGTGCCAGCAGTGAGTCACAGAATTACGAGCAGTACTTC.

The chain is built from TRBV7-6 and TRBJ1-1; 7 bases match TRBD1. Germline loops: CDR1 SGHVS, CDR2 FNYEAQ. The CDR3 extends over 14 amino acids. The V gene end was trimmed by 6 bases and the J gene end by 0 bases; junction bases not matched to a gene: 4. CDR3 residues: CASRRDSMNTEAFF. The DNA for the CDR3 is TGTGCCAGCAGACGGGACAGCATGAACACTGAAGCTTTCTTT.

The chain employs TRBV19 and TRBJ1-2; D not certain. The length of the CDR3 is 11 residues. Germline V gives CDR1 LNHDA, CDR2 SQIVND (reference sequence). V was shortened by 3 bases and J by 4 bases, with 3 bases between the two germline ends. In DNA form, the CDR3 reads TGTGCCAGTAGTATGCCCTATGGCTACACCTTC. This translates into CASSMPYGYTF.

The chain combines TRBV5-6 with TRBJ1-2; 8 nucleotides line up with TRBD1. The CDR3 loop spans 14 amino acids. Germline loops: CDR1 SGHDT, CDR2 YYEEEE. The J segment lost 8 bases and the V segment lost 6 bases, leaving 12 bases of the junction unmatched. CDR3 amino acids: CASTWTGRDGGYTF. DNA of the CDR3: TGTGCCAGCACATGGACAGGGAGAGATGGGGGCTACACCTTC.

The rearrangement uses TRBV28 and TRBJ1-1; D is unclear. Trimming took off 2 bases at V and 1 base at J, with 11 bases between the two ends. This CDR3 contains 15 residues. Germline V gene sequence: CDR1 MDHEN, CDR2 SYDVKM. In nucleotides, the CDR3 is TGTGCCAGCAGTTTACCCTGGACCGCGAACACTGAAGCTTTCTTT. Protein: CASSLPWTANTEAFF.

V usage is TRBV4-3 and J usage is TRBJ2-3, with TRBD2 matching 9 bases. CDR1 is LGHNA, CDR2 YSLEER, per germline. With 1 base clipped from V and 1 base from J, the junction kept 3 bases outside the gene matches. The CDR3 spans 16 residues. CDR3 amino acids: CASSQVTSGRTDTQYF. The CDR3 nucleotides are TGCGCCAGCAGCCAAGTCACTAGCGGGCGCACAGATACGCAGTATTTT.

The V call is TRBV7-9, the J call TRBJ1-2, with 8 bases that match TRBD1. This CDR3 comprises 12 residues. J lost 9 bases, V lost 5 bases, and 5 bases had no gene match. Germline V lookup: CDR1 SEHNR, CDR2 FQNEAQ (reference sequence). The chain's CDR3 is CASSPGQGSYTF. The CDR3 DNA is TGTGCCAGCAGCCCAGGACAGGGCAGCTACACCTTC.

This chain joins TRBV4-1 and TRBJ2-7, with 10 nucleotides matching TRBD2. The germline V gene encodes CDR1 MGHRA and CDR2 YSYEKL. This CDR3 spans 15 amino acids. Trimming cost V 4 bases and J 6 bases; bases outside gene matches: 9. The CDR3: CASSLSGTSVSEQYF. CDR3 nucleotides: TGCGCCAGCAGCCTCTCCGGGACTAGCGTCAGCGAGCAGTACTTC.

This clone was recorded a few times. The chain links TRBV11-2 to TRBJ2-1, with D hard to call. V lost 0 bases and J lost 0, with 6 bases in between. The CDR3 runs to 15 residues. Germline V CDR1 and CDR2: SGHAT, FQNNGV. CDR3 nucleotide sequence: TGTGCCAGCAGCTTAGACTCAAGCTCCTACAATGAGCAGTTCTTC. It yields the protein CASSLDSSSYNEQFF.